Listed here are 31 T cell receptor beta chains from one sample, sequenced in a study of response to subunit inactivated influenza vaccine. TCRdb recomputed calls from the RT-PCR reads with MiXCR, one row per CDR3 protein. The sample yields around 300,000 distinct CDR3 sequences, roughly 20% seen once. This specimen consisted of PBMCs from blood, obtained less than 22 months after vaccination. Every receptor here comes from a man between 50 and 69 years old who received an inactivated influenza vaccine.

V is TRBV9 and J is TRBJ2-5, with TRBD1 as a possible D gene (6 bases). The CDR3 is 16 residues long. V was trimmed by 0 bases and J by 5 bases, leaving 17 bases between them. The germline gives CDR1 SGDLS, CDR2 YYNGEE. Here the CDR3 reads CASSVEGGALRETQYF. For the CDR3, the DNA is TGTGCCAGCAGCGTAGAAGGGGGAGCCCTGAGGGAGACCCAGTACTTC.

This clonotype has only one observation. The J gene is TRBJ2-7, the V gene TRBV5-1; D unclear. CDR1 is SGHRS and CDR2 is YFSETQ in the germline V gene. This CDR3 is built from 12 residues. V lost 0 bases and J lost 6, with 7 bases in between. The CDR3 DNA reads TGCGCCAGCAGCTTGGTCCCCGGCGAGCAGTACTTC. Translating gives CASSLVPGEQYF.

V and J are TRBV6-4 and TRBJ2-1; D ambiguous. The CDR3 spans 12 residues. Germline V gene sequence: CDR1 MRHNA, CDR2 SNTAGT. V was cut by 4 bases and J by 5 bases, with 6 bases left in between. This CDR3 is CASSGEDNEQFF. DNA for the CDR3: TGTGCCAGCAGTGGCGAAGACAATGAGCAGTTCTTC.

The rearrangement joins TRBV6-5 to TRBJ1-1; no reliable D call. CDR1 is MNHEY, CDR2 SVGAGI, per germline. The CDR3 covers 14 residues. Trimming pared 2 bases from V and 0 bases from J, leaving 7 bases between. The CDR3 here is CASSYRVMNTEAFF. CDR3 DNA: TGTGCCAGCAGTTACCGGGTGATGAACACTGAAGCTTTCTTT.

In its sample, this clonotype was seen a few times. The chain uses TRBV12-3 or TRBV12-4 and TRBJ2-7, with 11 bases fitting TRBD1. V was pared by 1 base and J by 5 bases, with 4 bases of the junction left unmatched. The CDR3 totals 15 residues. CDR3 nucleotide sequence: TGTGCCAGCAGTTTAGGGGACAGGGGGAACAACGAGCAGTACTTC. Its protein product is CASSLGDRGNNEQYF.

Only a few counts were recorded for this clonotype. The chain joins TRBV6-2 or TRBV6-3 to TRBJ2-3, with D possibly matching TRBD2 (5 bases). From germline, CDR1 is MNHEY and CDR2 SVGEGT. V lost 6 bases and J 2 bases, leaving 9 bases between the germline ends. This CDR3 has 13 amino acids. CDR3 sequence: CASSRDPTDTQYF. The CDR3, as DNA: TGTGCCAGCAGCCGGGATCCCACAGATACGCAGTATTTT.

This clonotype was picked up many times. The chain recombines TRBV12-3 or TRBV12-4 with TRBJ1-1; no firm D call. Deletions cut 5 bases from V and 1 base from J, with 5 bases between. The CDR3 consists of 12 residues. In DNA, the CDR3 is TGTGCCAGCAGTCACGGGAACACTGAAGCTTTCTTT. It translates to CASSHGNTEAFF.

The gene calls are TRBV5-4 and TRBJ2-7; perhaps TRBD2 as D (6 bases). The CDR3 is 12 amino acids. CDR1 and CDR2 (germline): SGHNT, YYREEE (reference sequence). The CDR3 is CATGVSSYEQYF. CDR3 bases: TGTGCGACGGGGGTCAGCTCCTACGAGCAGTACTTC.

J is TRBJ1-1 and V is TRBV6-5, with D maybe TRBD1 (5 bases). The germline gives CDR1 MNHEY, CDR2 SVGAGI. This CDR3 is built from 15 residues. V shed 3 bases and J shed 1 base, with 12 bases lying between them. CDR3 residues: CASSYGGAQNTEAFF. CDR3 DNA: TGTGCCAGCAGTTATGGGGGAGCGCAGAACACTGAAGCTTTCTTT.

CDR3 in DNA: TGTGCCAGCAGTTACTCGATCTGGGGGCGACGTAACGAGCAGTACTTC. It codes for CASSYSIWGRRNEQYF. V and J are TRBV6-5 and TRBJ2-7, with a weak D call TRBD1 (6 bases). Trimming removed 0 bases at V and 5 bases at J, with 17 bases between. This CDR3 is built from 16 residues. Germline CDR1 and CDR2: MNHEY and SVGAGI.

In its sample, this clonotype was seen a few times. CDR3 residues: CASNPRTGLTDTQYF. As DNA, the CDR3 is TGTGCCAGCAATCCTAGGACAGGGCTCACAGATACGCAGTATTTT. The gene calls are TRBV27 and TRBJ2-3, with 8 bases aligning to TRBD1. The J segment lost 2 bases and the V segment lost 7 bases, leaving 8 bases of the junction unmatched. Germline CDR1 is MNHEY and CDR2 is SMNVEV (reference sequence). This CDR3 contains 15 residues.

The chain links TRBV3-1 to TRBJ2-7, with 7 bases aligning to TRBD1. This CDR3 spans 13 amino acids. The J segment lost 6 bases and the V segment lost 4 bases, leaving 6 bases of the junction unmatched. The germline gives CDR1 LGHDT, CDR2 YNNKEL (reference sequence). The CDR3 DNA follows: TGTGCCAGCAGCCTAGGGACAGTCGCCGAGCAGTACTTC. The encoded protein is CASSLGTVAEQYF.

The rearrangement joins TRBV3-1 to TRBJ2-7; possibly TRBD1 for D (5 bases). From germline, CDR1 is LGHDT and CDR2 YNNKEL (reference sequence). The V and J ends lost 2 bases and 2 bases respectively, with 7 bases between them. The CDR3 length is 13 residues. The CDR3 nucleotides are TGTGCCAGCAGCCAAAGGGGAACCTACGAGCAGTACTTC. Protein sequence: CASSQRGTYEQYF.

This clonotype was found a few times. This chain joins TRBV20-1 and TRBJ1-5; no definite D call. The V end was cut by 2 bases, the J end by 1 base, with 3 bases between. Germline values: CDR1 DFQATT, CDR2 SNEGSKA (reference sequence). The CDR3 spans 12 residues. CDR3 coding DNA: TGCAGTGCTAGAATGAGCAATCAGCCCCAGCATTTT. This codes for CSARMSNQPQHF.

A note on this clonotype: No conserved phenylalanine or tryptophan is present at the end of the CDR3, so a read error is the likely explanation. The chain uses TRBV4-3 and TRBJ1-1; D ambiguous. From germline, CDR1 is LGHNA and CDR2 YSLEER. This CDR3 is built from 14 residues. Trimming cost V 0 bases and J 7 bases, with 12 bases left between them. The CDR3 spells CASSQDEGLGEAFL. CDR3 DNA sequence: TGCGCCAGCAGCCAAGATGAGGGATTGGGTGAAGCTTTCCTT.

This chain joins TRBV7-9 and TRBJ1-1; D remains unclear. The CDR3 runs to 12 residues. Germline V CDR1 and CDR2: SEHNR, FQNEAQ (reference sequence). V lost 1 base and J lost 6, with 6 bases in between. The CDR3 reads CASSLDGPEAFF. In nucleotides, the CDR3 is TGTGCCAGCAGCTTAGACGGACCTGAAGCTTTCTTT.

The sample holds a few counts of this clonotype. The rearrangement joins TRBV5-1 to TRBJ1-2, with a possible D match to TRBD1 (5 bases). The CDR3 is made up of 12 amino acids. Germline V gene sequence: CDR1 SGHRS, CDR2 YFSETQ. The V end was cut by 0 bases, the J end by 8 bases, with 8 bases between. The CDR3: CASSLEGPGYTF. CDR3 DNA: TGCGCCAGCAGCTTGGAGGGGCCCGGCTACACCTTC.

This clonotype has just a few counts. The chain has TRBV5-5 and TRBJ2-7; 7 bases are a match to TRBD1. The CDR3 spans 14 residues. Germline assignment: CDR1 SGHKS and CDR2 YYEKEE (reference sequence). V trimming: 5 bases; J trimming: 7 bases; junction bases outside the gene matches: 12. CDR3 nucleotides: TGTGCCAGCAGTCCCGGGACAGCGTCCGGAGAGCAGTACTTC. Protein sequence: CASSPGTASGEQYF. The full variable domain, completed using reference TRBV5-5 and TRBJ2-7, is DAGVTQSPTHLIKTRGQQVTLRCSPISGHKSVSWYQQVLGQGPQFIFQYYEKEERGRGNFPDRFSARQFPNYSSELNVNALLLGDSALYLCASSPGTASGEQYFGPGTRLTVT.

The CDR3 DNA is TGTGCCAGCAGCTCCGGGACAGGGATCAACCGGGAGCTGTTTTTT. This codes for CASSSGTGINRELFF. The V and J genes are TRBV6-1 and TRBJ2-2; 9 nucleotides agree with TRBD1. This CDR3 is built from 15 residues. CDR1 is MNHNS, CDR2 SASEGT, per germline. The junction had 11 bases not matched to a gene; V was cut back by 6 bases and J by 9 bases.

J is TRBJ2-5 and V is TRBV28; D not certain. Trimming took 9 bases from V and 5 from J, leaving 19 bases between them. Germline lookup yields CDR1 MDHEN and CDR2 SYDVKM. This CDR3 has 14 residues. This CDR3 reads CASQFRRMVETQYF. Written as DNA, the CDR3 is TGTGCCAGTCAGTTTAGACGGATGGTGGAGACCCAGTACTTC.

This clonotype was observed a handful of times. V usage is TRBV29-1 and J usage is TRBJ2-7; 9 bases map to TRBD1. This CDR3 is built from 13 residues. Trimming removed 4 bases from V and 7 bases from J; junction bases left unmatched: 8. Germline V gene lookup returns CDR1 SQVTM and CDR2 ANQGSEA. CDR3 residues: CSVVGTGSGEQYF. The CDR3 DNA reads TGCAGCGTTGTAGGGACAGGGTCGGGGGAGCAGTACTTC.

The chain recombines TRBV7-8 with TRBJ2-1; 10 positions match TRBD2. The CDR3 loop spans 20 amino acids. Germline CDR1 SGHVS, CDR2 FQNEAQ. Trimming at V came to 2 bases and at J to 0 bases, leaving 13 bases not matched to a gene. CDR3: CASSLFVAGGLLSSYNEQFF. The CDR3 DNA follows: TGTGCCAGCAGCTTATTCGTAGCGGGAGGACTCCTAAGCTCCTACAATGAGCAGTTCTTC.

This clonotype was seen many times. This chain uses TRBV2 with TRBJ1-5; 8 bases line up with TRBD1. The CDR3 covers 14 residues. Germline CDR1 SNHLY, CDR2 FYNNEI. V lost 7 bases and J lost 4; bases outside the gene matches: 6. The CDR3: CASTRTGTNQPQHF. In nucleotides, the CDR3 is TGTGCCAGCACGAGGACAGGGACGAATCAGCCCCAGCATTTT.

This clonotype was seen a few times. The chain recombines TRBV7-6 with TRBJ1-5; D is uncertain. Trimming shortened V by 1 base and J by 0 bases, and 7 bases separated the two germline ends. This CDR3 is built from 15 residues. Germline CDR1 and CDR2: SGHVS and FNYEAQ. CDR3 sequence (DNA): TGTGCCAGCAGCTTAGGAGGGTTTAGCAATCAGCCCCAGCATTTT. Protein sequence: CASSLGGFSNQPQHF.

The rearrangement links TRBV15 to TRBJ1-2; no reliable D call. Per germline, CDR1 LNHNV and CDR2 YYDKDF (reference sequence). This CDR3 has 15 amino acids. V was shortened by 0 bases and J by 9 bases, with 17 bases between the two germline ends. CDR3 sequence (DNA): TGTGCCACCAGCAGAGATGTACCGGGATTCACCAGCTACACCTTC. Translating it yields CATSRDVPGFTSYTF.

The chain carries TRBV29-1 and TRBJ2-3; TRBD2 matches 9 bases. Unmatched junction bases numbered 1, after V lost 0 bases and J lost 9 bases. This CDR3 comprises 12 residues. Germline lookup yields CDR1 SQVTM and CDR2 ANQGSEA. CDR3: CSVEEGTSTQYF. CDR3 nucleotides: TGCAGCGTTGAAGAGGGGACTAGCACGCAGTATTTT.

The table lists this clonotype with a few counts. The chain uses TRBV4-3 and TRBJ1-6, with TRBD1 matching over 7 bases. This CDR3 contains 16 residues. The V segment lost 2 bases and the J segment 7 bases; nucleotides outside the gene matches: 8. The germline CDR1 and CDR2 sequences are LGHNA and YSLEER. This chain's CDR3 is CASSQTGDLGNSPLHF. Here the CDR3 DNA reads TGCGCCAGCAGCCAAACAGGGGACTTAGGGAATTCACCCCTCCACTTT.

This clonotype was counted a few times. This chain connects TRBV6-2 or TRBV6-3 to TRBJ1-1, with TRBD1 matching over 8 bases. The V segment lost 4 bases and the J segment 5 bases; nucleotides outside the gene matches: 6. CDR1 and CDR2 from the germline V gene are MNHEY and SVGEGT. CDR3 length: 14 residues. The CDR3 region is CASSFGQGGTEAFF. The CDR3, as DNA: TGTGCCAGCAGTTTCGGACAGGGTGGGACTGAAGCTTTCTTT.

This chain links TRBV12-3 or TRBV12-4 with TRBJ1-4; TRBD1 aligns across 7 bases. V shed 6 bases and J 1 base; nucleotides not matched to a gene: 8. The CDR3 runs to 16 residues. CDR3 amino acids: CASRTDREGTNEKLFF. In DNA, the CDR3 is TGTGCCAGCAGAACCGACAGGGAAGGAACTAATGAAAAACTGTTTTTT.

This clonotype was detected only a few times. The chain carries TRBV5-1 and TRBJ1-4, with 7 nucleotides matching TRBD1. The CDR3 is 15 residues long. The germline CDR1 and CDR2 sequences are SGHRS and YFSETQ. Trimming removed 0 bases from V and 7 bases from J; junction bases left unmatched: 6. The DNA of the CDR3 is TGCGCCAGCAGCTTGGCGACAGGGTGGACTGAAAAACTGTTTTTT. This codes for CASSLATGWTEKLFF.

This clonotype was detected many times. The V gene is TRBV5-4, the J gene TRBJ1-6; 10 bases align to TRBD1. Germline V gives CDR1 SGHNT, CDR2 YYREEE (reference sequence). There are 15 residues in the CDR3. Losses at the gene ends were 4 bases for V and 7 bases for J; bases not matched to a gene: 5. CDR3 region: CASSLGQGGNSPLHF. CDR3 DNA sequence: TGTGCCAGCAGCCTCGGACAGGGGGGAAATTCACCCCTCCACTTT.